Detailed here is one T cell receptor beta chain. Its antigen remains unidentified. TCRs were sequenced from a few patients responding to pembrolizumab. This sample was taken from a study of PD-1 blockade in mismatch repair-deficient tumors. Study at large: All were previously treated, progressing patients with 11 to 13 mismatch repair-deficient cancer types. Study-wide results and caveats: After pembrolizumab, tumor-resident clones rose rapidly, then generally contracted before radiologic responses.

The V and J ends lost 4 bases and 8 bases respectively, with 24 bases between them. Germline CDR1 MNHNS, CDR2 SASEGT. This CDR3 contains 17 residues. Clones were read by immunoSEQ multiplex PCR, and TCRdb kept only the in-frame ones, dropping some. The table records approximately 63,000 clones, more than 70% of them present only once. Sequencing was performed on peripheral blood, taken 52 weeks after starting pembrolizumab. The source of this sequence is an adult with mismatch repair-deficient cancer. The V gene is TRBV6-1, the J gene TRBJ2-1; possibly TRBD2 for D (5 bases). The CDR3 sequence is CASSGRLWEPGGDEQFF. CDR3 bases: TGTGCCAGCAGTGGACGATTGTGGGAGCCGGGTGGGGATGAGCAGTTCTTC.